A single sample gave rise to the 14 T cell receptor beta chains below, sequenced in a study of blood T cell repertoires in COVID-19. Clones were sequenced by immunoSEQ multiplex PCR, and TCRdb holds only the in-frame ones, with some missing. The sample lists approximately 210,000 clones, roughly four fifths seen once, with around 2.3% in the top ten. Sequencing used peripheral blood. The receptors were sampled from a woman between 35 and 50 years old with active or convalescent COVID-19.

The V call is TRBV5-4, the J call TRBJ1-5; TRBD1 aligns across 8 bases. Trimming removed 4 bases from V and 2 bases from J; junction bases left unmatched: 2. The CDR3 is made up of 14 amino acids. Germline assignment: CDR1 SGHNT and CDR2 YYREEE (reference sequence). In nucleotides, the CDR3 is TGTGCCAGCAGCCCAGGGGGCGGCAATCAGCCCCAGCATTTT. This encodes CASSPGGGNQPQHF.

J is TRBJ1-1 and V is TRBV5-1; 8 bases align to TRBD1. In germline, CDR1 is SGHRS, CDR2 YFSETQ. The CDR3 totals 16 residues. V shed 4 bases, J shed 1 base, and the junction held 9 bases outside the gene matches. DNA for the CDR3: TGCGCCAGCAGCCTACCAGGGGGCGTGAGGAACACTGAAGCTTTCTTT. It codes for CASSLPGGVRNTEAFF.

The J gene is TRBJ1-5, the V gene TRBV6-5; maybe TRBD1 (6 bases). From germline, CDR1 is MNHEY and CDR2 SVGAGI. The V gene lost 8 bases and the J gene lost 0 bases, with 14 bases spanning the gap. The CDR3 loop spans 15 amino acids. CDR3 DNA sequence: TGTGCCAGCGGCTGGAACAGGGATAGCAATCAGCCCCAGCATTTT. It is translated as CASGWNRDSNQPQHF.

The J gene is TRBJ2-7, the V gene TRBV24-1; D gene ambiguous. CDR1 and CDR2 (germline): KGHDR, SFDVKD. The CDR3 spans 16 residues. The V and J ends lost 3 bases and 0 bases respectively, with 14 bases between them. CDR3 nucleotide sequence: TGTGCCACCAGTGATACCAGAGGTGATCGCTCCTACGAGCAGTACTTC. It codes for CATSDTRGDRSYEQYF.

V usage is TRBV6-2 or TRBV6-3 and J usage is TRBJ2-2; possible D gene TRBD1, 5 bases. The germline gives CDR1 MNHEY, CDR2 SVGEGT. V shed 0 bases and J shed 3 bases, with 17 bases lying between them. The CDR3 is 18 residues long. The CDR3: CASSYSAVRGLDTGELFF. CDR3 nucleotides: TGTGCCAGCAGTTACTCGGCAGTAAGGGGTTTGGACACCGGGGAGCTGTTTTTT.

The CDR3 region has the DNA TGTGCCAGCAGCTCTCCGGGGGGGCTCTACGAGCAGTACTTC. Its protein is CASSSPGGLYEQYF. The chain recombines TRBV6-5 with TRBJ2-7; TRBD2 agrees at 8 bases. This CDR3 is 14 amino acids long. V lost 6 bases to trimming and J lost 3 bases; unmatched junction nucleotides: 7. Looked up from germline, CDR1 is MNHEY and CDR2 is SVGAGI.

The chain uses TRBV6-6 and TRBJ2-1; 7 nucleotides agree with TRBD2. The CDR3 is 14 amino acids. The germline gives CDR1 MNHNY, CDR2 SVGAGI (reference sequence). Trimming cost V 8 bases and J 4 bases; bases outside gene matches: 8. The CDR3 loop reads CASWFGREYNEQFF. Written as DNA, the CDR3 is TGTGCCAGCTGGTTTGGGCGGGAGTACAATGAGCAGTTCTTC.

This rearrangement joins TRBV4-1 to TRBJ2-1, with a tentative D call TRBD2 (5 bases). CDR1 and CDR2 from the germline V gene are MGHRA and YSYEKL. Trimming shortened V by 2 bases and J by 0 bases, and 11 bases separated the two germline ends. This CDR3 comprises 16 residues. CDR3 sequence (DNA): TGCGCCAGCAGCCAATATGGGAGTAGCTCCTACAATGAGCAGTTCTTC. The encoded protein is CASSQYGSSSYNEQFF.

This clone appeared a single time. The V and J genes are TRBV28 and TRBJ2-5; D uncertain. Per germline, CDR1 MDHEN and CDR2 SYDVKM. The CDR3 length is 16 residues. Trimming took off 11 bases at V and 1 base at J, with 23 bases between the two ends. The CDR3 nucleotides read TGTGCCGCAAAAGGTCGGCACAGTACCCCCCAAGAGACCCAGTACTTC. This gives the protein CAAKGRHSTPQETQYF.

The CDR3 loop reads CASSLGEDQGASYGYTF. CDR3 DNA sequence: TGCGCCAGCAGCTTGGGGGAAGACCAGGGGGCAAGCTATGGCTACACCTTC. V is TRBV5-1 and J is TRBJ1-2; TRBD1 matches 8 bases. Looked up from germline, CDR1 is SGHRS and CDR2 is YFSETQ. This CDR3 has 17 residues. V lost 0 bases, J lost 4 bases, and 11 bases stayed unmatched.

The chain joins TRBV28 to TRBJ1-2; 7 nucleotides agree with TRBD1. V lost 2 bases and J lost 3; bases outside the gene matches: 3. Germline V gene lookup returns CDR1 MDHEN and CDR2 SYDVKM. The CDR3 extends over 14 amino acids. CDR3 DNA: TGTGCCAGCAGTTTACCTACAGGGGACTATGGCTACACCTTC. This sequence encodes CASSLPTGDYGYTF.

V gene TRBV28 combines with J gene TRBJ2-7; tentative D call: TRBD2 (7 bases). The CDR3 is 17 residues long. Germline V gives CDR1 MDHEN, CDR2 SYDVKM. The V gene lost 2 bases and the J gene lost 2 bases, with 19 bases spanning the gap. In DNA form, the CDR3 reads TGTGCCAGCAGTTTAAAGGGGGTCGGGGGGCGCCCCTACGAGCAGTACTTC. Its protein is CASSLKGVGGRPYEQYF.

The chain is built from TRBV2 and TRBJ2-5; 9 bases agree with TRBD2. The CDR3 consists of 18 residues. The J segment lost 4 bases and the V segment lost 3 bases, leaving 15 bases of the junction unmatched. Looked up from germline, CDR1 is SNHLY and CDR2 is FYNNEI. CDR3: CASSEPPAAAGGRETQYF. CDR3 in DNA: TGTGCCAGCAGTGAGCCCCCTGCGGCGGCGGGGGGGCGAGAGACCCAGTACTTC.

The chain has TRBV3-1 (or the pseudogene TRBV3-2) and TRBJ2-3; the match to TRBD2 covers 11 bases. From germline, CDR1 is LGHDT and CDR2 YNNKEL (reference sequence). The CDR3 consists of 18 residues. V was pared by 1 base and J by 2 bases, with 8 bases of the junction left unmatched. The CDR3 DNA reads TGTGCCAGCAGCCAAGGCCGCACTAGCGGGGGACCCACAGATACGCAGTATTTT. Amino acid sequence: CASSQGRTSGGPTDTQYF.